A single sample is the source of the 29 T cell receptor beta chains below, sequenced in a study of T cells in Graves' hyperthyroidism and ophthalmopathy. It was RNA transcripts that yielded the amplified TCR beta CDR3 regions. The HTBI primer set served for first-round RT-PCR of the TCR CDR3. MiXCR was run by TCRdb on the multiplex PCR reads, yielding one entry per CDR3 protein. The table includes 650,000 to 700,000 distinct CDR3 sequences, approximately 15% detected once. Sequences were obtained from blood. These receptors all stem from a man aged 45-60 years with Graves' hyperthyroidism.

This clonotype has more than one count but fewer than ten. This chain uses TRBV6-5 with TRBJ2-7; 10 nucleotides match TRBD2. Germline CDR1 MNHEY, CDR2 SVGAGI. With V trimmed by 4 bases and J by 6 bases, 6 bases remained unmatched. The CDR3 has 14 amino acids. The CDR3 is CASSLAGGLAEQYF. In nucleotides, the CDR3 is TGTGCCAGCAGTTTAGCGGGAGGCTTGGCCGAGCAGTACTTC.

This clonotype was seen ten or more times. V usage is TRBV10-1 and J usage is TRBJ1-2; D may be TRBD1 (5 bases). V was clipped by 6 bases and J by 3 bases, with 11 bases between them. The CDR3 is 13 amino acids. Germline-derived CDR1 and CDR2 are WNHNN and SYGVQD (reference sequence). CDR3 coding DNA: TGCGCCAGCAGCGCCGGGACGTACTATGGCTACACCTTC. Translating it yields CASSAGTYYGYTF.

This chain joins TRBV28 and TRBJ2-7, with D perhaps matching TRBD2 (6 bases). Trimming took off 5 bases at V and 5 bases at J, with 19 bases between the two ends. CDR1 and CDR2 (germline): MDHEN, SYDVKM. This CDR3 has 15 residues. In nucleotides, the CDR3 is TGTGCCAGCAGTCTGGAGGGAGTGTGGAACAACGAGCAGTACTTC. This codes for CASSLEGVWNNEQYF. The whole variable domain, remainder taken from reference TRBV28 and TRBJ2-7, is DVKVTQSSRYLVKRTGEKVFLECVQDMDHENMFWYRQDPGLGLRLIYFSYDVKMKEKGDIPEGYSVSREKKERFSLILESASTNQTSMYLCASSLEGVWNNEQYFGPGTRLTVT.

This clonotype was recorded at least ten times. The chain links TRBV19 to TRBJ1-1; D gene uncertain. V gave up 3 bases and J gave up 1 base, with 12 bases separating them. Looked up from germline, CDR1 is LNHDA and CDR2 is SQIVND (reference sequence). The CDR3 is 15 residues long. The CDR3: CASSIFPDGNTEAFF. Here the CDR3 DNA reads TGTGCCAGTAGTATTTTCCCGGACGGGAACACTGAAGCTTTCTTT.

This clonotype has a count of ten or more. The CDR3: CASTNLAGDSVGTQYF. CDR3 DNA sequence: TGTGCCAGCACCAACCTAGCAGGGGACTCGGTCGGGACCCAGTACTTC. The chain recombines TRBV7-8 with TRBJ2-5, with D perhaps TRBD1 or TRBD2 (6 bases each). The CDR3 contains 16 residues. Germline V gives CDR1 SGHVS, CDR2 FQNEAQ. Trimming shortened V by 7 bases and J by 7 bases, and 25 bases separated the two germline ends.

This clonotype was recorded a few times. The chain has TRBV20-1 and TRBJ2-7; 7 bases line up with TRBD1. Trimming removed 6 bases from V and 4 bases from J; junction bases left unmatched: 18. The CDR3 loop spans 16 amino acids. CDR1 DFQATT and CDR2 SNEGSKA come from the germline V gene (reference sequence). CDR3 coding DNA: TGCAGTGCCAGATTCCCAATTTGGACAGGATCATACGAGCAGTACTTC. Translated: CSARFPIWTGSYEQYF.

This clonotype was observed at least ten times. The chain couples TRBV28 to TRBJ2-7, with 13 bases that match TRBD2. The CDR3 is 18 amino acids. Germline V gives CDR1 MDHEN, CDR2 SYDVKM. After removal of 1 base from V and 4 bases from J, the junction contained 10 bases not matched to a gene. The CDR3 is CASSLSRTSGSAHYEQYF. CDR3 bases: TGTGCCAGCAGTTTATCCCGGACTAGCGGGAGTGCTCATTACGAGCAGTACTTC. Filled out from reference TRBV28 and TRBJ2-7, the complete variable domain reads DVKVTQSSRYLVKRTGEKVFLECVQDMDHENMFWYRQDPGLGLRLIYFSYDVKMKEKGDIPEGYSVSREKKERFSLILESASTNQTSMYLCASSLSRTSGSAHYEQYFGPGTRLTVT.

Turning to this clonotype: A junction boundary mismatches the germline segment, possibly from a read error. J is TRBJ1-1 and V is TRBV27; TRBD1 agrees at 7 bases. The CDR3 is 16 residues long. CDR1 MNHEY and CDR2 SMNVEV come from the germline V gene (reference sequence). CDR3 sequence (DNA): TGTGTCAGCAGTCCTACCCCGGACAGGTGGAACACTGAAGCTTTCTTT. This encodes CVSSPTPDRWNTEAFF.

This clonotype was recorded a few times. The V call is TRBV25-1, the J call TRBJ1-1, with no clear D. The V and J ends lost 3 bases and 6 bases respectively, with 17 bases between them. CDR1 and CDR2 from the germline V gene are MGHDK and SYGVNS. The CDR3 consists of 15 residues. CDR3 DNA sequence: TGTGCCAGCAGTGAGTATGCCGGGGTCGGGGCTGAAGCTTTCTTT. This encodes CASSEYAGVGAEAFF. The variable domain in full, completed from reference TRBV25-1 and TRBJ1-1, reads EADIYQTPRYLVIGTGKKITLECSQTMGHDKMYWYQQDPGMELHLIHYSYGVNSTEKGDLSSESTVSRIRTEHFPLTLESARPSHTSQYLCASSEYAGVGAEAFFGQGTRLTVV.

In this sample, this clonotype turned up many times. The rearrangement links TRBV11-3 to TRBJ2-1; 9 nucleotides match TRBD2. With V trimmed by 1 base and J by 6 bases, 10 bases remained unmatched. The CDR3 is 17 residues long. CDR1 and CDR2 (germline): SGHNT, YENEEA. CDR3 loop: CASSLASGTHTGNEQFF. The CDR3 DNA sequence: TGTGCCAGCAGCTTAGCTAGCGGGACCCACACGGGCAATGAGCAGTTCTTC.

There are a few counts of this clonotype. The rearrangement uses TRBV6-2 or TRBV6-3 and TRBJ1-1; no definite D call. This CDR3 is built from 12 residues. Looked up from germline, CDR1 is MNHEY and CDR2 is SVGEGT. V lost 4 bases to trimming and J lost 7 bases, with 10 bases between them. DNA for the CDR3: TGTGCCAGCAGTTTTGCGGGCGGTGAAGCTTTCTTT. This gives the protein CASSFAGGEAFF.

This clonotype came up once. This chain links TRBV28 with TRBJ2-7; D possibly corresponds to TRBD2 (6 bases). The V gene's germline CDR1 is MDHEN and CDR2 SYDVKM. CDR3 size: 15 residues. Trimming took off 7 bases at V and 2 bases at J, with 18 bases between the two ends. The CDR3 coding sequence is TGTGCCAGCACCCCCGGGGGTTCTAGCCCCTACGAGCAGTACTTC. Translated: CASTPGGSSPYEQYF.

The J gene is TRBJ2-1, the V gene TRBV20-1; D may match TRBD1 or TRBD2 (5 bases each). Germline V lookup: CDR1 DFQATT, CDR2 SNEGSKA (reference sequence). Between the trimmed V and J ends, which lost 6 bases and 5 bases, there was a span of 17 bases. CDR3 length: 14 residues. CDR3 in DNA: TGCAGTGCAGATCCCGGGACCGATGACAATGAGCAGTTCTTC. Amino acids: CSADPGTDDNEQFF.

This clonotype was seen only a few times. The CDR3 region has the DNA TGTGCCAGCAGCTTTACCCCTGGAAACACCATATATTTT. Its translation is CASSFTPGNTIYF. The rearrangement joins TRBV7-2 to TRBJ1-3; D not resolved. The CDR3 length is 13 residues. Germline CDR1 and CDR2: SGHTA and FQGNSA. Trimming took off 3 bases at V and 2 bases at J, with 5 bases between the two ends.

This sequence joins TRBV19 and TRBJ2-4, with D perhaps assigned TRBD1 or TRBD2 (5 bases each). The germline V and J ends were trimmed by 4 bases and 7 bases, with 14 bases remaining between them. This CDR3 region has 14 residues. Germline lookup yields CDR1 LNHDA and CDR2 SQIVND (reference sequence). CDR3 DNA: TGTGCCAGTAGTACCGGGACGGAGTCTAACATTCAGTACTTC. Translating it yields CASSTGTESNIQYF.

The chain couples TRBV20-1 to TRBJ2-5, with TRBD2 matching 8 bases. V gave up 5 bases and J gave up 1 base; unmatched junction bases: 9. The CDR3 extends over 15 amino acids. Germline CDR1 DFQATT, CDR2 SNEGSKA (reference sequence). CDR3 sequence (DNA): TGCAGTGCTTTTGTGCCCAGCGGGAGCCAAGAGACCCAGTACTTC. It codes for CSAFVPSGSQETQYF.

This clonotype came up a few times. Written as DNA, the CDR3 is TGTGCCAGCAGCGGAGGGGGAATGAACACTGAAGCTTTCTTT. Its protein is CASSGGGMNTEAFF. This chain links TRBV5-4 with TRBJ1-1; D possibly corresponds to TRBD1 (6 bases). Germline-derived CDR1 and CDR2 are SGHNT and YYREEE (reference sequence). The CDR3 extends over 14 amino acids. V dropped 4 bases and J dropped 0 bases, with 10 bases sitting between them.

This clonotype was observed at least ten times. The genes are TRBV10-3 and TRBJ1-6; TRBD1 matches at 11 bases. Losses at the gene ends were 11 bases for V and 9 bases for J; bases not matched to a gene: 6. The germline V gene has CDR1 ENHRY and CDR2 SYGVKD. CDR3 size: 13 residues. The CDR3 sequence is CAVTGTGGSPLHF. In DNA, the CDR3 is TGTGCCGTCACCGGGACAGGGGGTTCACCCCTCCACTTT.

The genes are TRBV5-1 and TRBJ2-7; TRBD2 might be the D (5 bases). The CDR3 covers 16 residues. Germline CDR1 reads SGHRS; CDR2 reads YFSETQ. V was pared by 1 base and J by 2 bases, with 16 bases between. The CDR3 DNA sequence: TGCGCCAGCAGCTTGTTACCCGGGATAGAAGCCTACGAGCAGTACTTC. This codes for CASSLLPGIEAYEQYF.

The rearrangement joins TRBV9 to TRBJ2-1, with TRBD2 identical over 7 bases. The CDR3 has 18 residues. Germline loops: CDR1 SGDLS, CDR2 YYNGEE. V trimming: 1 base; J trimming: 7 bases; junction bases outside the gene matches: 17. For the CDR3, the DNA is TGTGCCAGCAGCGTACCTCCCAGCGGAGGGAGGGCCTTAAATGAGCAGTTCTTC. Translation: CASSVPPSGGRALNEQFF.

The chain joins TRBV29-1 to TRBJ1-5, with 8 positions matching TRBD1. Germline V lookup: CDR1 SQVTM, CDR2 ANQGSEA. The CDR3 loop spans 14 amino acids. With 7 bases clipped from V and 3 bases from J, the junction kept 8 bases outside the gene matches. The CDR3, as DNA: TGCAGCGCTCGGACAGGGAGGTTCAATCAGCCCCAGCATTTT. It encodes CSARTGRFNQPQHF.

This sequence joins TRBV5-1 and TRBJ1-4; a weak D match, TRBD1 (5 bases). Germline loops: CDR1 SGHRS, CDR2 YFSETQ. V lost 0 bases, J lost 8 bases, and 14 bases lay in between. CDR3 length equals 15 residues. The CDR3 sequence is CASSLAPGAGEKLFF. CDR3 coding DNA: TGCGCCAGCAGCTTGGCCCCTGGGGCGGGGGAAAAACTGTTTTTT.

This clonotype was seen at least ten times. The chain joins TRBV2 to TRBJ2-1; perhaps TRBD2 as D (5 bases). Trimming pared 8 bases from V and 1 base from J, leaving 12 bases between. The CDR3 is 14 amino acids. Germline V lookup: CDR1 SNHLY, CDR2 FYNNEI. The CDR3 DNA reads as TGTGCCAGCCGCGGGTTGCTATCCTACAATGAGCAGTTCTTC. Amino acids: CASRGLLSYNEQFF.

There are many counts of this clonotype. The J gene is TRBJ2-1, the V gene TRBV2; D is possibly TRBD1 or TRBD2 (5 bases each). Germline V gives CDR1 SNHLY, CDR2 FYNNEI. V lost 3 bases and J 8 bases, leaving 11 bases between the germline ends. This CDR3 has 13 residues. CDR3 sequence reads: CASSEGRGDEQFF. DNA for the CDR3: TGTGCCAGCAGTGAGGGTAGAGGGGATGAGCAGTTCTTC.

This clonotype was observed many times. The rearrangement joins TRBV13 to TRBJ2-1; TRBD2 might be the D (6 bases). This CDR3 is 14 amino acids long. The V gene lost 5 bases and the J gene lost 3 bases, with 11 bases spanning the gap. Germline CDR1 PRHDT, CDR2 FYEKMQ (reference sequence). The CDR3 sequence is CASSPGTFYNEQFF. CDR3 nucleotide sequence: TGTGCCAGCAGCCCCGGGACTTTCTACAATGAGCAGTTCTTC. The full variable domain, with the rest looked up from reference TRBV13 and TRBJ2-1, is AAGVIQSPRHLIKEKRETATLKCYPIPRHDTVYWYQQGPGQDPQFLISFYEKMQSDKGSIPDRFSAQQFSDYHSELNMSSLELGDSALYFCASSPGTFYNEQFFGPGTRLTVL.

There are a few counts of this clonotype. In DNA form, the CDR3 reads TGTGCCAGCAGTTACTCAACGGGACAGGGCCCCACTGAAGCTTTCTTT. Residues: CASSYSTGQGPTEAFF. This rearrangement joins TRBV6-5 to TRBJ1-1; 9 nucleotides align to TRBD1. This CDR3 is 16 amino acids long. Trimming removed 0 bases from V and 4 bases from J; junction bases left unmatched: 6. CDR1 is MNHEY, CDR2 SVGAGI, per germline.

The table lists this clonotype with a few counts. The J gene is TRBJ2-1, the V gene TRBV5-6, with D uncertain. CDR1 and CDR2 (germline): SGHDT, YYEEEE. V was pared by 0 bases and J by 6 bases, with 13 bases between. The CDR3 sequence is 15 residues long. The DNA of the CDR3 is TGTGCCAGCAGCTTGGAGCTAGGCCTGGGCAATGAGCAGTTCTTC. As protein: CASSLELGLGNEQFF.

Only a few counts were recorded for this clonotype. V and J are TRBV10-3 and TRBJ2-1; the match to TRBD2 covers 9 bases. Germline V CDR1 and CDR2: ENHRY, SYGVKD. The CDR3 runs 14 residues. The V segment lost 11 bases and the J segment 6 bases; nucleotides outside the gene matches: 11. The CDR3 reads CASSSGNTSNEQFF. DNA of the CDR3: TGTGCCTCTTCTAGCGGGAATACTAGCAATGAGCAGTTCTTC.

This chain's CDR3 is CASSAGTGIPYEQYF. DNA for the CDR3: TGTGCCAGCAGTGCCGGGACAGGGATACCCTACGAGCAGTACTTC. The chain carries TRBV27 and TRBJ2-7, with 9 bases matching TRBD1. The V and J ends lost 5 bases and 2 bases, in that order; junction bases with no gene match: 7. The CDR3 runs to 15 residues. Germline V gene lookup returns CDR1 MNHEY and CDR2 SMNVEV (reference sequence).